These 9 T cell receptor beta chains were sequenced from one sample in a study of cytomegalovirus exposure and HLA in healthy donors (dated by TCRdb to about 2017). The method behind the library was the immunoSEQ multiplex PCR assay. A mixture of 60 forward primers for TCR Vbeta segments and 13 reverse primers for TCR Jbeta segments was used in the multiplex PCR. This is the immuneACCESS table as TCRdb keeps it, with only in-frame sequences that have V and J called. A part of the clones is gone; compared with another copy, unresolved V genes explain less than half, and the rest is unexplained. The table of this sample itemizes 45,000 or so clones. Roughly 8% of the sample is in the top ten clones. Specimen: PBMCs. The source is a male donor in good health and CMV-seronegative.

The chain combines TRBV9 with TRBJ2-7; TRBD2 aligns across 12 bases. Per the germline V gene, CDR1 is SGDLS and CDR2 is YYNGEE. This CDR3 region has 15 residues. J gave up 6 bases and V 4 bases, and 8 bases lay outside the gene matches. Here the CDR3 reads CASSPPGLAGSEQYF. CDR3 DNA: TGTGCCAGCAGCCCTCCGGGACTAGCGGGTTCCGAGCAGTACTTC. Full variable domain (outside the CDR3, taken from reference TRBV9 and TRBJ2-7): DSGVTQTPKHLITATGQRVTLRCSPRSGDLSVYWYQQSLDQGLQFLIQYYNGEERAKGNILERFSAQQFPDLHSELNLSSLELGDSALYFCASSPPGLAGSEQYFGPGTRLTVT.

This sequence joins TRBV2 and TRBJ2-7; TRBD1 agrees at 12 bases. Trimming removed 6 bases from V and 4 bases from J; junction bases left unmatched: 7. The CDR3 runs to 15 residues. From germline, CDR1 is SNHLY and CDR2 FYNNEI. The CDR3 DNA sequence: TGTGCCAGCAGGGGGAGGGACAGGGGGCCTTACGAGCAGTACTTC. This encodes CASRGRDRGPYEQYF.

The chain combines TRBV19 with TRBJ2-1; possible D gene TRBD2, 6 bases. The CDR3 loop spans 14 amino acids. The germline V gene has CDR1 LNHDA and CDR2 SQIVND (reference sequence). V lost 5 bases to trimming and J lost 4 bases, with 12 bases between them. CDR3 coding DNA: TGTGCCAGTAGTGTGGTAGCGGTTTACAATGAGCAGTTCTTC. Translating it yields CASSVVAVYNEQFF.

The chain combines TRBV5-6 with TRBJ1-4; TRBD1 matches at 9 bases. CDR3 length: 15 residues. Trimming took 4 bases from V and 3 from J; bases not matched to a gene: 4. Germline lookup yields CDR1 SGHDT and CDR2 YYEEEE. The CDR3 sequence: CASSPTGGSNEKLFF. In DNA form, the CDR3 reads TGTGCCAGCAGCCCTACAGGGGGCTCTAATGAAAAACTGTTTTTT.

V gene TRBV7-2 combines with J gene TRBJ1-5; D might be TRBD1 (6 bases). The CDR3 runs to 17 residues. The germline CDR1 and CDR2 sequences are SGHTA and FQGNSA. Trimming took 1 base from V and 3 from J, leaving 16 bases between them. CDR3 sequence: CASSLDSGTTTNQPQHF. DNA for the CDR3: TGTGCCAGCAGCTTAGATTCCGGGACAACGACCAATCAGCCCCAGCATTTT.

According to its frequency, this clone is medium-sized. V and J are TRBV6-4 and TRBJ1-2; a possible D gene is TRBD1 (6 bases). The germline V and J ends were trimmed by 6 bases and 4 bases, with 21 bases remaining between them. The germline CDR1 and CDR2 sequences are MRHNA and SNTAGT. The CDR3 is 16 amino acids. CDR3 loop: CASSAAGDTRTYGYTF. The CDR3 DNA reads TGTGCCAGCAGCGCCGCAGGGGACACCAGAACCTATGGCTACACCTTC.

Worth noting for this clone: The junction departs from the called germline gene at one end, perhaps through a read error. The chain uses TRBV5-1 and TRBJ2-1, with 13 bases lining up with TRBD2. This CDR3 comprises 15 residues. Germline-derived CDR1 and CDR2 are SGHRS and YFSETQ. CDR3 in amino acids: CASSEERTSGRGVVF. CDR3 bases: TGCGCCAGCAGCGAGGAACGGACTAGCGGGAGAGGAGTGGTCTTC.

This CDR3 is CASSVAVTGGLGNTIYF. The DNA for the CDR3 is TGTGCCAGCAGCGTAGCTGTGACAGGGGGATTAGGAAACACCATATATTTT. V is TRBV9 and J is TRBJ1-3; TRBD1 matches 9 bases. The trim removed 0 bases at V and 4 bases at J, leaving 8 bases unmatched. This CDR3 has 17 residues. The germline CDR1 and CDR2 sequences are SGDLS and YYNGEE.

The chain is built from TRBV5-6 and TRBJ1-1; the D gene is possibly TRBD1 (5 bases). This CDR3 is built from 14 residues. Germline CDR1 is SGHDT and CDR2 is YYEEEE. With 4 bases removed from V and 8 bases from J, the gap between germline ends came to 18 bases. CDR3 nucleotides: TGTGCCAGCAGCCCCTGGGGGAGGGGTGAAGAAGCTTTCTTT. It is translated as CASSPWGRGEEAFF.